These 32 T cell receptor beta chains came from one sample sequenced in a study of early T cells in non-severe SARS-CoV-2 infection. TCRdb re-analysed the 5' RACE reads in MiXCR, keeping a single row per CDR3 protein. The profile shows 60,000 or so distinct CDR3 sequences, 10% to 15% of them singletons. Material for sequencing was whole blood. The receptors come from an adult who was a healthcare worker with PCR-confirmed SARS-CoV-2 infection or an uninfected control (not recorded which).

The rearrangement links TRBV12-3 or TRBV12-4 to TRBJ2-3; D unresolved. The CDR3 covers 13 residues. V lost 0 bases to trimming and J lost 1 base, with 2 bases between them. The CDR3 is CASSLAGTDTQYF. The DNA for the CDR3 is TGTGCCAGCAGTTTAGCGGGCACAGATACGCAGTATTTT.

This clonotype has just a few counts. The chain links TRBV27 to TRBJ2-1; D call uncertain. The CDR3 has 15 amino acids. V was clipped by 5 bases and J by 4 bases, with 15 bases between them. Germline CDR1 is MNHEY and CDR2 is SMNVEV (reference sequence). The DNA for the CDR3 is TGTGCCAGCAGTCCCCCACCGGCAGTTTACAATGAGCAGTTCTTC. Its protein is CASSPPPAVYNEQFF.

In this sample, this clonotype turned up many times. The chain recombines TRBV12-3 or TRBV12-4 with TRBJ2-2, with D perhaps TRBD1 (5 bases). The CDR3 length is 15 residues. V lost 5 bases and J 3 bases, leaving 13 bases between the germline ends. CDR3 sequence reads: CASSDNDRYTGELFF. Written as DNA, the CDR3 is TGTGCCAGCAGTGATAATGACAGATACACCGGGGAGCTGTTTTTT.

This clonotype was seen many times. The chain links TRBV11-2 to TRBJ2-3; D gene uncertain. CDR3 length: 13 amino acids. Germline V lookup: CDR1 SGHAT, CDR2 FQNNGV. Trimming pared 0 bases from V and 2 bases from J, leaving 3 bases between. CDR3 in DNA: TGTGCCAGCAGCTTAGAGGACACAGATACGCAGTATTTT. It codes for CASSLEDTDTQYF.

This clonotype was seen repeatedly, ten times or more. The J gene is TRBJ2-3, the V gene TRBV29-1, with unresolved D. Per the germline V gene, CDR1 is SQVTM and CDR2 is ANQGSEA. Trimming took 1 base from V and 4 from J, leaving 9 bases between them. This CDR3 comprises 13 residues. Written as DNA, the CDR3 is TGCAGCGTTGAAGTCTCCGTTTCAGATACGCAGTATTTT. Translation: CSVEVSVSDTQYF.

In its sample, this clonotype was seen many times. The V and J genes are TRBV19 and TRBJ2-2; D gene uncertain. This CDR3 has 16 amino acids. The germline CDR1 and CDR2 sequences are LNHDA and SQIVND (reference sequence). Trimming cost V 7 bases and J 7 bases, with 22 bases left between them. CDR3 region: CASKGPNLVGGGELFF. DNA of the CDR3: TGTGCCAGTAAGGGCCCAAATCTTGTAGGCGGCGGGGAGCTGTTTTTT.

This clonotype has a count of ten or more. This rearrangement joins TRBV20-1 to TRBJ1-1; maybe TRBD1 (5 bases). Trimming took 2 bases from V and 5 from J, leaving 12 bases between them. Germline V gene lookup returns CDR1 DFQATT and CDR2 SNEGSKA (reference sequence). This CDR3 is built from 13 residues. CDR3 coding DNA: TGCAGTGCTAGATCCGGGGCGCGAACTGAAGCTTTCTTT. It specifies CSARSGARTEAFF.

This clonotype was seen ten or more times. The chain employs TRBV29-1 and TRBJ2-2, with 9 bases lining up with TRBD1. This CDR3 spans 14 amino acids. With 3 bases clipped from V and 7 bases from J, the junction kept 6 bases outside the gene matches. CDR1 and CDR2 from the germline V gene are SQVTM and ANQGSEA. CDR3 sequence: CSVDHRGQGGELFF. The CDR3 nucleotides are TGCAGCGTTGACCACAGGGGGCAGGGCGGGGAGCTGTTTTTT.

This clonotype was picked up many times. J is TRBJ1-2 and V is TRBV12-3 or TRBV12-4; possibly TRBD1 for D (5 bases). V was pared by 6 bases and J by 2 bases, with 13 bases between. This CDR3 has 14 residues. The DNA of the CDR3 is TGTGCCAGCAGGCCACAGGCGACCAACTATGGCTACACCTTC. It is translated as CASRPQATNYGYTF.

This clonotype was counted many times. Here the CDR3 DNA reads TGTGCCAGCAGCCAGGGACGGCTACCCCCTCCGGAAGAAAAACTGTTTTTT. Its translation: CASSQGRLPPPEEKLFF. The chain links TRBV11-2 to TRBJ1-4; tentative D call: TRBD1 (5 bases). Per the germline V gene, CDR1 is SGHAT and CDR2 is FQNNGV. V lost 5 bases to trimming and J lost 8 bases, with 24 bases between them. The CDR3 has 17 residues.

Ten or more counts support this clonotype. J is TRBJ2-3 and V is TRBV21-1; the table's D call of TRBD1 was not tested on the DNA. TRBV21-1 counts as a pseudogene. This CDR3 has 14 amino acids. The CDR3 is CASSTRTGADTQYF. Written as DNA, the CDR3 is TGTGCCAGCAGCACCCGGACAGGGGCAGATACGCAGTATTTT.

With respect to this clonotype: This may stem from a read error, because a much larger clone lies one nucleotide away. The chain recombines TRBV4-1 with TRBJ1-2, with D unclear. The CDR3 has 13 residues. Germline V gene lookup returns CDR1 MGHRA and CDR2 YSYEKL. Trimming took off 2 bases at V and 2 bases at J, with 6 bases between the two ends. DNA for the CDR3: TGCGCCAGCAGCCAAACAGAGAACTATGGCTACACCTTC. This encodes CASSQTENYGYTF.

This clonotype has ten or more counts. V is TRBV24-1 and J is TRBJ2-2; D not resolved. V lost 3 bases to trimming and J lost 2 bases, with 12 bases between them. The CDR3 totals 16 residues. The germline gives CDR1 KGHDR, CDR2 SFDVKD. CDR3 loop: CATSDGGSLNTGELFF. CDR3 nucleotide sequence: TGTGCCACCAGTGATGGCGGAAGCCTAAACACCGGGGAGCTGTTTTTT.

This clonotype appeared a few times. CDR3 in DNA: TGTGCCAGCGCCTCCCGGGGACCAGATACGCAGTATTTT. This codes for CASASRGPDTQYF. The V gene is TRBV7-9, the J gene TRBJ2-3; D is perhaps TRBD1 or TRBD2 (5 bases each). V lost 8 bases and J 4 bases, leaving 13 bases between the germline ends. The CDR3 is 13 amino acids. The germline gives CDR1 SEHNR, CDR2 FQNEAQ (reference sequence).

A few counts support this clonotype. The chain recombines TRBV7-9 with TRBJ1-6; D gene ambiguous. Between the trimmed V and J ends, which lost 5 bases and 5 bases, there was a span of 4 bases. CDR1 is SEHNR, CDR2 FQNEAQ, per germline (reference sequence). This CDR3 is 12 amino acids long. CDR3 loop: CASSENNSPLHF. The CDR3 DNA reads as TGTGCCAGCAGCGAAAATAATTCACCCCTCCACTTT.

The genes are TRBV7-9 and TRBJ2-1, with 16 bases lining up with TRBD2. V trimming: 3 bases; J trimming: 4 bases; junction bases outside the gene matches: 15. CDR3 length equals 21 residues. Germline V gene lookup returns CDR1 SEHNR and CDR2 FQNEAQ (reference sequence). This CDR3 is CASSLRLGTSGRVSEYNEQFF. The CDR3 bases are TGTGCCAGCAGCTTGAGGCTTGGGACTAGCGGGAGGGTCTCGGAGTACAATGAGCAGTTCTTC.

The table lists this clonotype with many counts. The CDR3 is CASSWARGFPSYTF. The CDR3 DNA reads as TGTGCCAGCAGCTGGGCTAGGGGGTTTCCGAGCTACACCTTC. The gene calls are TRBV5-4 and TRBJ1-2; D is possibly TRBD1 (6 bases). The CDR3 is made up of 14 amino acids. Germline CDR1 reads SGHNT; CDR2 reads YYREEE (reference sequence). V was cut by 3 bases and J by 9 bases, with 18 bases left in between.

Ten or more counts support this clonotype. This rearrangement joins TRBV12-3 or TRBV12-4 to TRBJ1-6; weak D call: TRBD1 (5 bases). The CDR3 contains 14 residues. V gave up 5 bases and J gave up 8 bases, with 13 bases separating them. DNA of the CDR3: TGTGCCAGCAGTCCCCGTCAGGGCCATTCACCCCTCCACTTT. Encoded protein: CASSPRQGHSPLHF.

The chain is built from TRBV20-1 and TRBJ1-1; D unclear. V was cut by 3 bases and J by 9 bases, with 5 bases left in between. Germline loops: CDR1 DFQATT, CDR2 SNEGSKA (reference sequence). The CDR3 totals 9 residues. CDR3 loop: CSASNQAFF. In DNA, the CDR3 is TGCAGTGCTAGCAACCAAGCTTTCTTT.

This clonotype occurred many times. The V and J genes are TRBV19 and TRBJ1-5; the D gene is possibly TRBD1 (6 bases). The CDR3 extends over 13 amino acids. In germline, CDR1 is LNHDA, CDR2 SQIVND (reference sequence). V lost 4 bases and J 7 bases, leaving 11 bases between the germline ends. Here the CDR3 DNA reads TGTGCCAGTAGTACAGGGGTGGAACAGCCCCAGCATTTT. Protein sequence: CASSTGVEQPQHF.

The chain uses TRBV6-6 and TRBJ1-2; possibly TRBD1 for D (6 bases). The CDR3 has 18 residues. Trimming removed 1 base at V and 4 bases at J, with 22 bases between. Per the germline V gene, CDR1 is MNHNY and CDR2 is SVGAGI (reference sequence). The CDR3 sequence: CASSYWGAGIELSYGYTF. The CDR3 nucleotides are TGTGCCAGCAGTTACTGGGGGGCAGGGATTGAGTTAAGCTATGGCTACACCTTC.

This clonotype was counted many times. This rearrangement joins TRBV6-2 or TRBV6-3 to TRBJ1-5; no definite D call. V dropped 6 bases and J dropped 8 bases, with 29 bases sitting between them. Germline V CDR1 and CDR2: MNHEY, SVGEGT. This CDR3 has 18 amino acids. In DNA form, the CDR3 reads TGTGCCAGCAGGGAAGGGAGGCATACGGGCGGTGAAATCAAGCCCCAGCATTTT. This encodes CASREGRHTGGEIKPQHF.

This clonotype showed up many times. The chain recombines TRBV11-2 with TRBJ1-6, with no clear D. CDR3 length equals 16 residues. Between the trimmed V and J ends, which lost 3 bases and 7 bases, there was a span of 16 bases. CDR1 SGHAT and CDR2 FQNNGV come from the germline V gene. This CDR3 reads CASSFPIGRLNSPLHF. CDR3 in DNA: TGTGCCAGCAGCTTCCCGATCGGACGCTTAAATTCACCCCTCCACTTT.

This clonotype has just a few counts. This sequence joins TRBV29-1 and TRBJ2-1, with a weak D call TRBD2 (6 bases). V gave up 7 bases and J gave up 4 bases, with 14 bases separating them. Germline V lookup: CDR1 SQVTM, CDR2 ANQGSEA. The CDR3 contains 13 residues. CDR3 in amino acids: CSGGGTRYNEQFF. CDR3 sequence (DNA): TGCAGCGGAGGCGGGACCCGGTACAATGAGCAGTTCTTC.

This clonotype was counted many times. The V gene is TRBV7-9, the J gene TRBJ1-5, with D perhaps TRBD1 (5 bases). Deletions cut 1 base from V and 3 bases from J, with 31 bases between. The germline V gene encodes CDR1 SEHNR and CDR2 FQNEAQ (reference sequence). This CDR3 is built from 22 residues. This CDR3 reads CASSLGWLVGDYGGVNNQPQHF. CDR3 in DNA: TGTGCCAGCAGCTTAGGTTGGCTCGTGGGGGACTATGGCGGAGTAAACAATCAGCCCCAGCATTTT.

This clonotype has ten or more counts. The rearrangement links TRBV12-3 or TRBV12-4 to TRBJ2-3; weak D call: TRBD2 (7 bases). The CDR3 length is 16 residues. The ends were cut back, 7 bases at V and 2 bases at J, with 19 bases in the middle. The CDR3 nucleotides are TGTGCCAGCACCACCACCCGGGGGGCTTTCACAGATACGCAGTATTTT. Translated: CASTTTRGAFTDTQYF.

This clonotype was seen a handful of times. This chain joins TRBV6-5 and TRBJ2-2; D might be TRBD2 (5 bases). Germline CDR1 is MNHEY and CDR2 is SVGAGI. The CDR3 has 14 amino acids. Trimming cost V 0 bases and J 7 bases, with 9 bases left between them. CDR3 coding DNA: TGTGCCAGCAGTTACTCGGACTTAGACGGGGAGCTGTTTTTT. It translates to CASSYSDLDGELFF.

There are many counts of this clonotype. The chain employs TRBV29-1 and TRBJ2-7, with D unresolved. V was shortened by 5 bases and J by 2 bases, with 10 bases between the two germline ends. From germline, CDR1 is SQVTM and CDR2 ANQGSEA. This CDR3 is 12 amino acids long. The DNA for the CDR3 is TGCAGCGTTACGAGTTTCACCTACGAGCAGTACTTC. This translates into CSVTSFTYEQYF.

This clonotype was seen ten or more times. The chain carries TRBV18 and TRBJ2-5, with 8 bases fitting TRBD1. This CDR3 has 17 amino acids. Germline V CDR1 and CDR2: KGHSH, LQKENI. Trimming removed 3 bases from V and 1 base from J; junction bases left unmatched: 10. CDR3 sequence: CASSPSSGTGGQETQYF. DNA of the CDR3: TGTGCCAGCTCACCTTCCTCCGGGACAGGTGGCCAAGAGACCCAGTACTTC.

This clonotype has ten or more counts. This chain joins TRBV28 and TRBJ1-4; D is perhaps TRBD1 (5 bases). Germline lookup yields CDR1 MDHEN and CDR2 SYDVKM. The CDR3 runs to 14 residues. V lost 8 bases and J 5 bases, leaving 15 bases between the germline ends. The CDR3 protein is CASAPVGGNEKLFF. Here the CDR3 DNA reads TGTGCCAGCGCCCCGGTCGGGGGAAATGAAAAACTGTTTTTT.

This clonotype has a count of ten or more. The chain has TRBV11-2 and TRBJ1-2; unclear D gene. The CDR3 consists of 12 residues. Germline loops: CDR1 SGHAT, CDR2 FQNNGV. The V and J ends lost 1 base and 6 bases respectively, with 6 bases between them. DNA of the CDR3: TGTGCCAGCAGCTTAGGATTGGATGGCTACACCTTC. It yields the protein CASSLGLDGYTF. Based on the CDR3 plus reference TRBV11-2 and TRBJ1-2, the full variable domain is EAGVAQSPRYKIIEKRQSVAFWCNPISGHATLYWYQQILGQGPKLLIQFQNNGVVDDSQLPKDRFSAERLKGVDSTLKIQPAKLEDSAVYLCASSLGLDGYTFGSGTRLTVV.

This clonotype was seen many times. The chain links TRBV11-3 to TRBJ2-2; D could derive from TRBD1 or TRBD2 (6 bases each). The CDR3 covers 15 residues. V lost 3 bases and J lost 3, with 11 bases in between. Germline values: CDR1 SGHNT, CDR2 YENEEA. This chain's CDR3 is CASSLGGGYTGELFF. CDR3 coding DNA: TGTGCCAGCAGCTTGGGGGGCGGGTACACCGGGGAGCTGTTTTTT.